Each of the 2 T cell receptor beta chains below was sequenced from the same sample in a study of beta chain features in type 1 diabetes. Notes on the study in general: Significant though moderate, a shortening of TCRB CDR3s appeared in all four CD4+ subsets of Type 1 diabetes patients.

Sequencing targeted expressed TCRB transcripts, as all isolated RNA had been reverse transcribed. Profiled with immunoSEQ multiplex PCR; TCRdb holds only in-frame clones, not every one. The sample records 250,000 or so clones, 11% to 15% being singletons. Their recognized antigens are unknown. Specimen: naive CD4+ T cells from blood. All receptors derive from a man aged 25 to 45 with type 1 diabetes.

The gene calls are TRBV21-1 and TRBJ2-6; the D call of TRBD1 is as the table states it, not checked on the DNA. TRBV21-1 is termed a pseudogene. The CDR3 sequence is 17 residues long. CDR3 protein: CASSNREHHSGANVLTF. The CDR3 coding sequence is TGTGCCAGCAGCAACAGGGAACACCACTCTGGGGCCAACGTCCTGACTTTC.

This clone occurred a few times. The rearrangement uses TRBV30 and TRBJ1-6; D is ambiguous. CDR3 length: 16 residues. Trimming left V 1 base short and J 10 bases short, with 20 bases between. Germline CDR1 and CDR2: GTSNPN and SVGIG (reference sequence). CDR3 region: CAWSDGNPSMGSPLHF. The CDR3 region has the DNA TGTGCCTGGAGTGACGGCAACCCCTCCATGGGCTCACCCCTCCACTTT. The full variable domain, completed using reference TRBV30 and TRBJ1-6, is SQTIHQWPATLVQPVGSPLSLECTVEGTSNPNLYWYRQAAGRGLQLLFYSVGIGQISSEVPQNLSASRPQDRQFILSSKKLLLSDSGFYLCAWSDGNPSMGSPLHFGNGTRLTVT.